These 12 T cell receptor beta chains came from one sample sequenced in a study of T-cell reconstitution after alpha-beta-depleted transplantation in children. The TCRbeta library was prepared with unique molecular identifiers. TCRdb itself ran the PCR reads through MiXCR, one entry per CDR3 protein. The sample has about 7,600 distinct CDR3 sequences, 4% to 5.5% seen once; the top ten hold approximately 25%. Sequenced here: PBMCs, mostly from graft donor cells, sampled 180 days after TCRalphabeta/CD19-depleted stem cell transplant. Source of these receptors: a child in the first two years of life who had a stem cell transplant for acute myeloid leukemia, so the T cells may come from the graft donor.

At least ten counts were recorded for this clonotype. The chain employs TRBV19 and TRBJ1-2; D call uncertain. Germline CDR1 LNHDA, CDR2 SQIVND (reference sequence). This CDR3 has 15 residues. Trimming removed 3 bases from V and 1 base from J, with 12 bases in between. The CDR3, as DNA: TGTGCCAGTAGTATCAGGTCGCCCGATAACTATGGCTACACCTTC. Protein: CASSIRSPDNYGYTF.

This clonotype was seen ten or more times. This sequence joins TRBV24-1 and TRBJ2-5; D not resolved. The CDR3 has 15 residues. Trimming stripped 4 bases from V and 2 bases from J, with 13 bases between. The germline CDR1 and CDR2 sequences are KGHDR and SFDVKD. The CDR3 spells CATSDRMEQQETQYF. The CDR3 nucleotides read TGTGCCACCAGTGACCGCATGGAACAGCAAGAGACCCAGTACTTC.

The sample holds many counts of this clonotype. DNA of the CDR3: TGCGCCAGCAGCTTGTGGGGGGGACGCACAGATACGCAGTATTTT. Translated: CASSLWGGRTDTQYF. V usage is TRBV5-1 and J usage is TRBJ2-3; 7 nucleotides agree with TRBD2. Looked up from germline, CDR1 is SGHRS and CDR2 is YFSETQ. Trimming cost V 1 base and J 1 base; bases outside gene matches: 3. The CDR3 contains 15 residues.

The V call is TRBV2, the J call TRBJ2-1, with 11 nucleotides matching TRBD1. The V segment lost 6 bases and the J segment 8 bases; nucleotides outside the gene matches: 12. The germline gives CDR1 SNHLY, CDR2 FYNNEI. This CDR3 spans 16 amino acids. DNA of the CDR3: TGTGCCAGCAGAGAGGGTCCATGGACAGGGGGCGATGAGCAGTTCTTC. Translating it yields CASREGPWTGGDEQFF.

The table lists this clonotype with many counts. The chain carries TRBV6-5 and TRBJ2-5; 7 bases fit TRBD1. The CDR3 contains 14 residues. Per the germline V gene, CDR1 is MNHEY and CDR2 is SVGAGI. V trimming: 3 bases; J trimming: 7 bases; junction bases outside the gene matches: 8. The CDR3 DNA reads TGTGCCAGCAGTTATAGGGGGCTGGGTAGGACCCAGTACTTC. Protein: CASSYRGLGRTQYF.

This clonotype was found many times. The V call is TRBV25-1, the J call TRBJ2-5; the D gene is possibly TRBD2 (6 bases). This CDR3 spans 16 amino acids. CDR1 is MGHDK, CDR2 SYGVNS, per germline. Trimming took 0 bases from V and 1 from J, leaving 12 bases between them. The CDR3 bases are TGTGCCAGCAGTGAATATCGAGGAGGGACCCAAGAGACCCAGTACTTC. This encodes CASSEYRGGTQETQYF.

The sample holds many counts of this clonotype. This chain connects TRBV14 to TRBJ2-2; D may be TRBD1 (6 bases). V gave up 2 bases and J gave up 2 bases, with 12 bases separating them. The CDR3 sequence is 16 residues long. CDR1 and CDR2 from the germline V gene are SGHDN and FVKESK. CDR3: CASSQRQAPNTGELFF. The CDR3 nucleotides read TGTGCCAGCAGCCAACGACAGGCACCAAACACCGGGGAGCTGTTTTTT.

This clonotype was recorded many times. J is TRBJ2-7 and V is TRBV6-5, with 10 bases lining up with TRBD1. Per the germline V gene, CDR1 is MNHEY and CDR2 is SVGAGI. J gave up 6 bases and V 5 bases, and 7 bases lay outside the gene matches. The CDR3 runs to 14 residues. The CDR3, as DNA: TGTGCCAGCAGTCCCCGACAGGGGGCGAGCGAGCAGTACTTC. This codes for CASSPRQGASEQYF.

There are many counts of this clonotype. Since the CDR3 does not end with the conserved phenylalanine or tryptophan, this likely comes from a read error. No DNA is shown, since the ends of the CDR3 on it are uncertain; the CDR3 is the one TCRdb lists. This chain links TRBV28 with TRBJ1-1; the D segment call TRBD1 is taken from the table without a DNA check. The CDR3 is 9 residues long, ends included. In germline, CDR1 is MDHEN, CDR2 SYDVKM. The CDR3 sequence: CASSSRRGN.

This clonotype was found many times. The chain combines TRBV5-6 with TRBJ1-4; 9 bases line up with TRBD1. Losses at the gene ends were 0 bases for V and 8 bases for J; bases not matched to a gene: 8. CDR3 length equals 16 residues. Per the germline V gene, CDR1 is SGHDT and CDR2 is YYEEEE. The DNA for the CDR3 is TGTGCCAGCAGCTTGGGCCGGGACAGGGTTGGGGAAAAACTGTTTTTT. It is translated as CASSLGRDRVGEKLFF.

This clonotype was found many times. The chain recombines TRBV3-1 with TRBJ2-3; no definite D call. The CDR3 sequence is 15 residues long. V was trimmed by 4 bases and J by 0 bases, leaving 11 bases between them. CDR1 LGHDT and CDR2 YNNKEL come from the germline V gene (reference sequence). The CDR3: CASSRLPLSTDTQYF. The CDR3 DNA sequence: TGTGCCAGCAGCCGGCTCCCCCTTAGCACAGATACGCAGTATTTT.

By share of the sample, this clonotype is medium-sized. The CDR3 bases are TGTGCCAGCAGCAAAGGGGCGACAGACCTGGTGGGAACTGAAGCTTTCTTT. Residues: CASSKGATDLVGTEAFF. This rearrangement joins TRBV21-1 to TRBJ1-1; TRBD1 is the table's D call, not checked against the DNA. TRBV21-1 is termed a pseudogene. This CDR3 is built from 17 residues.